A selection of T cell receptor beta chains follows, all from one sample in a study of blood T cell repertoires in COVID-19. Generated by immunoSEQ multiplex PCR, the TCRdb table keeps only in-frame clones and is missing some. Of roughly 290,000 clones in the sample, approximately 85% were seen once. The sequenced sample was peripheral blood. These receptors came from a human donor with COVID-19, enrolled during active disease. The donor label of this sample is uncertain. CDR3s include the opening cysteine and the closing phenylalanine or tryptophan. D genes are given only for firm matches. The listing skips clone size in some rows; elsewhere it reads once, few, many or a size class.

16	TRBV5-6	TRBD1	.	TRBJ1-4	CASSSTATGQDEKLFF	TGTGCCAGCAGCTCCACCGCGACAGGGCAGGATGAAAAACTGTTTTTT
19	TRBV7-3	.	.	TRBJ2-6	CASSLRTVPFPSGANVLTF	TGTGCCAGCAGCTTAAGGACAGTTCCATTTCCCTCTGGGGCCAACGTCCTGACTTTC
13	TRBV6-5	TRBD1	.	TRBJ1-1	CATRTGMNTEAFF	TGTGCCACCAGGACAGGGATGAACACTGAAGCTTTCTTT
14	TRBV3-1/TRBV3-2	TRBD1	.	TRBJ1-3	CASSLRQGGNTIYF	TGTGCCAGCAGCCTCAGACAGGGAGGAAACACCATATATTTT
13	TRBV30	TRBD1	.	TRBJ1-1	CAWRGQGPTEAFF	TGTGCCTGGAGGGGACAGGGCCCCACTGAAGCTTTCTTT
16	TRBV7-8	.	.	TRBJ1-2	CASTRQSYPSNYGYTF	TGTGCCAGCACCAGACAGTCTTACCCCTCTAACTATGGCTACACCTTC
12	TRBV4-3	.	.	TRBJ2-1	CASSQGRAKQFF	TGCGCCAGCAGCCAAGGTCGTGCTAAGCAGTTCTTC
16	TRBV28	.	.	TRBJ2-7	CASSSRGIAVSYEQYF	TGTGCCAGCAGTTCCCGGGGAATAGCCGTCTCCTACGAGCAGTACTTC
13	TRBV2	.	few	TRBJ2-7	CASRGYTTYEQYF	TGTGCCAGCAGGGGCTACACGACCTACGAGCAGTACTTC
13	TRBV7-2	.	.	TRBJ1-1	CASRPERPTEAFF	TGTGCCAGCCGACCCGAGAGGCCCACTGAAGCTTTCTTT
14	TRBV5-1	.	.	TRBJ2-5	CASSLGGLAETQYF	TGCGCCAGCAGCTTGGGTGGCTTGGCCGAGACCCAGTACTTC
15	TRBV14	TRBD1	.	TRBJ1-1	CASSFNTPGGGGAFF	TGTGCCAGCAGCTTCAACACCCCAGGGGGCGGTGGAGCTTTCTTT
13	TRBV2	.	.	TRBJ1-5	CASSQVPNQPQHF	TGTGCCAGCAGTCAGGTCCCCAATCAGCCCCAGCATTTT
15	TRBV7-9	.	.	TRBJ2-7	CASSSKLFDIFEQYF	TGTGCCAGCAGCTCGAAGCTCTTTGACATCTTCGAGCAGTACTTC
16	TRBV28	TRBD2	.	TRBJ2-7	CASSLVGLAGVYEQYF	TGTGCCAGCAGTTTAGTCGGTCTAGCGGGAGTCTACGAGCAGTACTTC
14	TRBV7-9	.	.	TRBJ2-2	CASSPGETTGELFF	TGTGCCAGCAGCCCTGGGGAGACCACCGGGGAGCTGTTTTTT
14	TRBV12-5	.	.	TRBJ1-6	CASGLVGGTSPLHF	TGTGCTAGTGGTTTGGTGGGGGGTACTTCACCCCTCCACTTT
14	TRBV5-6	TRBD1	once	TRBJ1-2	CASSGRQGRYGYTF	TGTGCCAGCAGCGGTAGACAGGGCCGATATGGCTACACCTTC
16	TRBV19	.	few	TRBJ2-2	CASSILGAANTGELFF	TGTGCCAGTAGTATTTTGGGGGCGGCGAACACCGGGGAGCTGTTTTTT
13	TRBV2	.	.	TRBJ2-7	CASLSDMSYEQYF	TGTGCCAGCCTATCCGACATGTCCTACGAGCAGTACTTC
15	TRBV11-2	TRBD2	.	TRBJ2-1	CASRQGLAGADEQFF	TGTGCCAGCAGACAGGGACTAGCGGGTGCGGATGAGCAGTTCTTC
14	TRBV5-1	TRBD2	once	TRBJ2-7	CASSLAGLGYEQYF	TGCGCCAGCAGCTTGGCGGGACTAGGCTACGAGCAGTACTTC
17	TRBV10-3	TRBD1	.	TRBJ2-7	CAISGPKRTGGANEQYF	TGTGCCATCAGTGGACCAAAACGGACAGGGGGCGCGAACGAGCAGTACTTC
16	TRBV7-9	.	.	TRBJ1-2	CASSLDGASLSYGYTF	TGTGCCAGCAGCTTAGATGGGGCTTCCCTCAGCTATGGCTACACCTTC
15	TRBV5-6	.	.	TRBJ1-2	CASSHDGGANYGYTF	TGTGCCAGCAGCCACGACGGAGGAGCTAACTATGGCTACACCTTC
14	TRBV3-1/TRBV3-2	TRBD2	.	TRBJ2-1	CASSQTGGRNEQFF	TGTGCCAGCAGCCAAACGGGAGGGCGCAATGAGCAGTTCTTC
14	TRBV28	.	.	TRBJ2-7	CAASPAGSSYEQYF	TGTGCCGCCAGCCCGGCCGGGAGCTCCTACGAGCAGTACTTC
15	TRBV7-3	.	once	TRBJ1-3	CASSLSVGSGNTIYF	TGTGCCAGCAGCTTAAGCGTCGGCTCTGGAAACACCATATATTTT
14	TRBV28	TRBD2	once	TRBJ2-7	CAIHSGIRSSEQYF	TGTGCCATCCATAGCGGGATCCGGTCTTCCGAGCAGTACTTC
14	TRBV7-3	TRBD2	.	TRBJ2-1	CASSLAGGGNEQFF	TGTGCCAGCAGCTTAGCGGGAGGCGGGAATGAGCAGTTCTTC
16	TRBV11-2	.	.	TRBJ2-7	CASSLDGGTLTYEQYF	TGTGCCAGCAGCTTAGATGGAGGGACTCTTACCTACGAGCAGTACTTC
14	TRBV7-9	.	.	TRBJ1-1	CASMPEGGNAEAFF	TGTGCCAGCATGCCTGAAGGAGGGAACGCTGAAGCTTTCTTT
16	TRBV15	TRBD1	.	TRBJ2-1	CATSRAMGQGAYEQFF	TGTGCCACCAGCAGAGCTATGGGACAGGGGGCCTATGAGCAGTTCTTC
15	TRBV2	TRBD1	.	TRBJ2-3	CASSGDRGGTDTQYF	TGTGCCAGCAGTGGGGACAGGGGTGGCACAGATACGCAGTATTTT
18	TRBV10-2	TRBD2	.	TRBJ2-1	CASSESPFLADPYNEQFF	TGCGCCAGCAGTGAGTCCCCTTTTCTAGCGGACCCATACAATGAGCAGTTCTTC
16	TRBV7-9	TRBD1	few	TRBJ2-7	CASSPQGRTGGREQYF	TGTGCCAGCAGCCCACAAGGAAGGACAGGGGGCCGGGAGCAGTACTTC
15	TRBV29-1	TRBD2	.	TRBJ2-1	CSALGRASSYNEQFF	TGCAGCGCCCTGGGGAGGGCGAGCTCCTACAATGAGCAGTTCTTC
13	TRBV10-3	TRBD1	few	TRBJ1-1	CATMTGNRPEAFF	TGTGCCACAATGACAGGGAATAGACCTGAAGCTTTCTTT